This TCR beta chain appears in the sequencing data of a study of T-cell memory formation after mild COVID-19. TCRdb passed the 5' RACE reads through MiXCR, listing each CDR3 protein once. Of 200,000 to 300,000 distinct CDR3 sequences in the sample, less than 20% were seen once. The sample was PBMCs or a T cell subset sorted from them (not recorded which). This receptor was obtained from an adult woman who had mild COVID-19 (a few samples of this study predate the infection). Cell type and time point are not known.

Written as DNA, the CDR3 is TGTGCCAGCAGCCGGGACAGGGGGTCTGGCTACACCTTC. Its protein is CASSRDRGSGYTF. This chain connects TRBV3-1 to TRBJ1-2; 11 bases fit TRBD1. CDR3 length: 13 amino acids. V shed 4 bases, J shed 7 bases, and the junction held 2 bases outside the gene matches. Germline V gives CDR1 LGHDT, CDR2 YNNKEL (reference sequence).